Below, 9 T cell receptor beta chains from the same sample are listed, as sequenced in a study of a mutant IDH1 vaccine in newly diagnosed glioma. Time point here: week 11, during vaccination. A 20-mer mutant IDH1 peptide at 300 ug was injected subcutaneously with topical imiquimod. The protocol was immunoSEQ multiplex PCR, while the TCRdb copy is restricted to in-frame clones and leaves out a portion. Found here are roughly 57,000 clones, approximately 89% of them singletons; the top ten hold 1.5% to 2%. Antigens of these TCRs are unknown. The sequencing used PBMCs, collected from a glioma patient whose treatment included an IDH1 peptide vaccine. The source is a man aged 35 to 55 with glioma.

CDR3 loop: CASSLTGGVGQPQHF. DNA of the CDR3: TGCGCCAGCAGCTTGACAGGGGGTGTGGGTCAGCCCCAGCATTTT. J is TRBJ1-5 and V is TRBV5-1; 8 bases align to TRBD1. The V gene end was trimmed by 1 base and the J gene end by 6 bases; junction bases not matched to a gene: 6. This CDR3 contains 15 residues. The germline CDR1 and CDR2 sequences are SGHRS and YFSETQ.

This clone came up a few times. The chain has TRBV5-4 and TRBJ1-2; perhaps TRBD1 as D (5 bases). The germline V gene encodes CDR1 SGHNT and CDR2 YYREEE (reference sequence). Trimming stripped 4 bases from V and 4 bases from J, with 23 bases between. The CDR3 is made up of 17 amino acids. DNA for the CDR3: TGTGCCAGCAGCCACTACCAGGACGGGGGATTAAGCTATGGCTACACCTTC. Its translation is CASSHYQDGGLSYGYTF.

This chain joins TRBV2 and TRBJ1-3; no reliable D call. This CDR3 contains 18 residues. Trimming took 3 bases from V and 0 from J, leaving 18 bases between them. Germline lookup yields CDR1 SNHLY and CDR2 FYNNEI. This chain's CDR3 is CASSEEKSANPSGNTIYF. The CDR3 DNA follows: TGTGCCAGCAGTGAGGAGAAGAGCGCAAATCCCTCTGGAAACACCATATATTTT.

This clone was observed once. This sequence joins TRBV15 and TRBJ1-2; 7 bases map to TRBD1. V shed 0 bases, J shed 8 bases, and the junction held 9 bases outside the gene matches. There are 15 residues in the CDR3. Germline loops: CDR1 LNHNV, CDR2 YYDKDF (reference sequence). The CDR3 DNA reads TGTGCCACCAGCAGAGATACTACAGGGGCGGGAGGCTACACCTTC. The encoded protein is CATSRDTTGAGGYTF.

The CDR3 DNA sequence: TGTGCCAGCAGCCTCCCAGGGACAGCCCTCACAGATACGCAGTATTTT. Translated: CASSLPGTALTDTQYF. The V call is TRBV5-4, the J call TRBJ2-3; TRBD1 matches at 7 bases. The CDR3 sequence is 16 residues long. The ends lost 4 bases at V and 2 bases at J; junction bases unmatched: 10. Germline assignment: CDR1 SGHNT and CDR2 YYREEE (reference sequence).

The V call is TRBV10-3, the J call TRBJ2-2; D may be TRBD1 (5 bases). Germline CDR1 is ENHRY and CDR2 is SYGVKD. Trimming cost V 4 bases and J 3 bases, with 12 bases left between them. The CDR3 is 15 residues long. DNA of the CDR3: TGTGCCATCAGTGGGGGCTCGTTGTACACCGGGGAGCTGTTTTTT. Protein sequence: CAISGGSLYTGELFF.

The V and J genes are TRBV6-1 and TRBJ1-5; TRBD1 matches at 9 bases. Germline CDR1 reads MNHNS; CDR2 reads SASEGT. J gave up 0 bases and V 6 bases, and 3 bases lay outside the gene matches. The CDR3 extends over 15 amino acids. CDR3 protein: CASRQGAYSNQPQHF. The CDR3 coding sequence is TGTGCCAGCAGACAGGGGGCATATAGCAATCAGCCCCAGCATTTT.

The V call is TRBV5-5, the J call TRBJ1-1; D ambiguous. Between the trimmed V and J ends, which lost 5 bases and 0 bases, there was a span of 11 bases. Germline CDR1 SGHKS, CDR2 YYEKEE (reference sequence). This CDR3 is 14 amino acids long. The CDR3 loop reads CASRGPPMNTEAFF. The CDR3, as DNA: TGTGCCAGCAGAGGACCACCTATGAACACTGAAGCTTTCTTT.

V usage is TRBV4-3 and J usage is TRBJ2-3, with 8 bases matching TRBD1. The CDR3 is made up of 14 amino acids. V gave up 2 bases and J gave up 4 bases; unmatched junction bases: 2. CDR1 is LGHNA and CDR2 is YSLEER in the germline V gene. CDR3 in DNA: TGCGCCAGCAGCCAATGGACAGGGTCAGATACGCAGTATTTT. Translation: CASSQWTGSDTQYF.